A single sample is the source of the 7 T cell receptor beta chains below, sequenced in a study of blood T cell repertoires in COVID-19. Clones were sequenced by immunoSEQ multiplex PCR, and TCRdb holds only the in-frame ones, with some missing. The profile shows 180,000 or so clones, roughly 85% of them singletons. Specimen: PBMCs or T cells enriched from blood (not recorded which). These TCRs come from a man aged 35-49 years who had recovered from COVID-19.

This chain uses TRBV19 with TRBJ2-6; perhaps TRBD2 as D (5 bases). The germline V gene has CDR1 LNHDA and CDR2 SQIVND (reference sequence). V lost 8 bases to trimming and J lost 3 bases, with 14 bases between them. The CDR3 loop spans 15 amino acids. CDR3 residues: CASSTRENGANVLTF. The CDR3 coding sequence is TGTGCCAGTTCAACCCGGGAAAATGGGGCCAACGTCCTGACTTTC.

This clone was seen a handful of times. The chain employs TRBV7-9 and TRBJ2-2, with TRBD2 identical over 12 bases. The CDR3 sequence is 16 residues long. V gave up 4 bases and J gave up 5 bases; unmatched junction bases: 5. Looked up from germline, CDR1 is SEHNR and CDR2 is FQNEAQ (reference sequence). The CDR3 nucleotides are TGTGCCAGCAGCTCTACTAGCGGGAGGAATACCGGGGAGCTGTTTTTT. Amino acids: CASSSTSGRNTGELFF. Together with reference TRBV7-9 and TRBJ2-2, the CDR3 gives the full variable domain: DTGVSQNPRHKITKRGQNVTFRCDPISEHNRLYWYRQTLGQGPEFLTYFQNEAQLEKSRLLSDRFSAERPKGSFSTLEIQRTEQGDSAMYLCASSSTSGRNTGELFFGEGSRLTVL.

This chain uses TRBV14 with TRBJ2-3; D is possibly TRBD2 (6 bases). V lost 2 bases and J lost 0, with 12 bases in between. Germline V gives CDR1 SGHDN, CDR2 FVKESK. The length of the CDR3 is 16 residues. Here the CDR3 DNA reads TGTGCCAGCAGCCAAATACGGGGGACTAGCACAGATACGCAGTATTTT. This encodes CASSQIRGTSTDTQYF.

The chain has TRBV28 and TRBJ1-4; 8 bases line up with TRBD1. Germline CDR1 and CDR2: MDHEN and SYDVKM. The CDR3 extends over 16 amino acids. With V trimmed by 5 bases and J by 5 bases, 10 bases remained unmatched. CDR3 region: CASSTYHTGGNEKLFF. CDR3 DNA: TGTGCCAGCAGTACCTACCACACAGGGGGGAATGAAAAACTGTTTTTT. Full variable domain (outside the CDR3, taken from reference TRBV28 and TRBJ1-4): DVKVTQSSRYLVKRTGEKVFLECVQDMDHENMFWYRQDPGLGLRLIYFSYDVKMKEKGDIPEGYSVSREKKERFSLILESASTNQTSMYLCASSTYHTGGNEKLFFGSGTQLSVL.

The rearrangement joins TRBV9 to TRBJ2-5; 9 bases match TRBD2. CDR1 is SGDLS, CDR2 YYNGEE, per germline. The CDR3 totals 16 residues. After removal of 4 bases from V and 1 base from J, the junction contained 8 bases not matched to a gene. In DNA form, the CDR3 reads TGTGCCAGCAGCCAAGCGGGAGGACTGACCCAAGAGACCCAGTACTTC. It specifies CASSQAGGLTQETQYF.

This clone was recorded a few times. This chain links TRBV28 with TRBJ2-5; 11 positions agree with TRBD2. There are 17 residues in the CDR3. Losses at the gene ends were 1 base for V and 1 base for J; bases not matched to a gene: 5. CDR1 and CDR2 from the germline V gene are MDHEN and SYDVKM. Here the CDR3 DNA reads TGTGCCAGCAGTTTATATTTGGGACTAGCGGCCCAAGAGACCCAGTACTTC. Translation gives CASSLYLGLAAQETQYF.

The chain joins TRBV10-1 to TRBJ2-1; the match to TRBD1 covers 7 bases. V was clipped by 3 bases and J by 3 bases; unmatched bases: 8. The CDR3 consists of 16 residues. Germline V lookup: CDR1 WNHNN, CDR2 SYGVQD (reference sequence). The CDR3 DNA is TGCGCCAGCAGTGAAGGGGGCGCAGGGGGCTACAATGAGCAGTTCTTC. It specifies CASSEGGAGGYNEQFF.